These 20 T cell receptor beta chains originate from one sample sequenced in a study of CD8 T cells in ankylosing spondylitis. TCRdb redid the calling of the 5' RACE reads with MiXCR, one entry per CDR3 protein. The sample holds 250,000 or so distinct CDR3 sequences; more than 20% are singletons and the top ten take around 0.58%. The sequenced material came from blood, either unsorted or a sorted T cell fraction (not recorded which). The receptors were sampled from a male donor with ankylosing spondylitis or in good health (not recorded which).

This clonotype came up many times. The CDR3 region has the DNA TGTGCCAGCAGGGATGCAGGGGATAGCAATCAGCCCCAGCATTTT. This gives the protein CASRDAGDSNQPQHF. This chain links TRBV6-1 with TRBJ1-5, with a tentative D call TRBD1 (6 bases). Germline V lookup: CDR1 MNHNS, CDR2 SASEGT. The CDR3 contains 15 residues. V was shortened by 6 bases and J by 0 bases, with 12 bases between the two germline ends.

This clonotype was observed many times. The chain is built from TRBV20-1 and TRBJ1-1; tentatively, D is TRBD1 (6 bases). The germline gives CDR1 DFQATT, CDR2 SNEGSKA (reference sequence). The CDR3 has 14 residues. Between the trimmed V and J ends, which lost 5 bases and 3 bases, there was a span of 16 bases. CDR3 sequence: CSALPGHSYTEAFF. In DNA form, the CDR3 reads TGCAGTGCTCTGCCGGGACACAGTTACACTGAAGCTTTCTTT.

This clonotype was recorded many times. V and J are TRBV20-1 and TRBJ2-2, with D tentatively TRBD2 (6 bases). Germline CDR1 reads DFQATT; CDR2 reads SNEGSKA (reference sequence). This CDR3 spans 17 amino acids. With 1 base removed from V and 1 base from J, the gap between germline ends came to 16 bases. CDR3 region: CSARGFGGPKNTGELFF. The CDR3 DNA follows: TGCAGTGCTAGAGGATTCGGGGGACCCAAGAACACCGGGGAGCTGTTTTTT.

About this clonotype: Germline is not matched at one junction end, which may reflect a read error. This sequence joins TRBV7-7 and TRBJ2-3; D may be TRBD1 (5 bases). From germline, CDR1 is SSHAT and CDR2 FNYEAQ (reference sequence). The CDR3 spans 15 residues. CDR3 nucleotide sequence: TGTGCTAGCAGCCTGGATGGGGCTAACACAGATACGCAGTATTTT. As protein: CASSLDGANTDTQYF. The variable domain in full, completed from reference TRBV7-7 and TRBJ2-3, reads GAGVSQSPRYKVTKRGQDVTLRCDPISSHATLYWYQQALGQGPEFLTYFNYEAQPDKSGLPSDRFSAERPEGSISTLTIQRTEQRDSAMYRCASSLDGANTDTQYFGPGTRLTVL.

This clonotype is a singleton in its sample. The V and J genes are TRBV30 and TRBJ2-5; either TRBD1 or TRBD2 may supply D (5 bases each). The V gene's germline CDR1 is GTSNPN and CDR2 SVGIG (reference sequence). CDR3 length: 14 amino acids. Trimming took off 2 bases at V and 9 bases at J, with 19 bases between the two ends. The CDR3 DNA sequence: TGTGCCTGGAGTCCGGGGACCCTGAGCATGGCCCAGTACTTC. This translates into CAWSPGTLSMAQYF.

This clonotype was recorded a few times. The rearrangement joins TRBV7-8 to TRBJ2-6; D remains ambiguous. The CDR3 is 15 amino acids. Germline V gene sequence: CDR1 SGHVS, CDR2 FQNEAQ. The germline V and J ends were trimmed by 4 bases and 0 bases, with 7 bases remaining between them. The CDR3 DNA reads TGTGCCAGCAGCTATACAGCCTCTGGGGCCAACGTCCTGACTTTC. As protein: CASSYTASGANVLTF.

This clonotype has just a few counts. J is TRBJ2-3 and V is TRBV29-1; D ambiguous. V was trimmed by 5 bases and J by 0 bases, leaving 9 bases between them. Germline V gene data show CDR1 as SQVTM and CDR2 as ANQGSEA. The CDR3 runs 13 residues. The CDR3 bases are TGCAGCGTTCGCGGCCGAAGCACAGATACGCAGTATTTT. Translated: CSVRGRSTDTQYF.

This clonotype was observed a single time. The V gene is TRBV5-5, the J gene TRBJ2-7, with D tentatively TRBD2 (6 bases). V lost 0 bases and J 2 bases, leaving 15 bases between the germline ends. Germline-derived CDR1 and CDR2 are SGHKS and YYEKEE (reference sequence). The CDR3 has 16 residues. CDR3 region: CASSLASGSGTYEQYF. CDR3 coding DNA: TGTGCCAGCAGCTTGGCCAGCGGTAGCGGAACCTACGAGCAGTACTTC. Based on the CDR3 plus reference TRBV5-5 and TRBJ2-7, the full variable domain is DAGVTQSPTHLIKTRGQQVTLRCSPISGHKSVSWYQQVLGQGPQFIFQYYEKEERGRGNFPDRFSARQFPNYSSELNVNALLLGDSALYLCASSLASGSGTYEQYFGPGTRLTVT.

The CDR3: CSARVSLAGGEYNEQFF. CDR3 DNA: TGCAGTGCTAGAGTTTCCCTAGCGGGGGGAGAATACAATGAGCAGTTCTTC. The chain couples TRBV20-1 to TRBJ2-1; 11 bases match TRBD2. The V gene end was trimmed by 1 base and the J gene end by 4 bases; junction bases not matched to a gene: 9. The CDR3 runs 17 residues. Germline-derived CDR1 and CDR2 are DFQATT and SNEGSKA (reference sequence).

Here the CDR3 DNA reads TGTGCCATCAGTGGTAGGGACGCCCAGACCTACGAGCAGTACTTC. Its protein is CAISGRDAQTYEQYF. This chain links TRBV10-3 with TRBJ2-7; the D call may be TRBD1 or TRBD2 (5 bases each). Trimming took off 4 bases at V and 2 bases at J, with 15 bases between the two ends. The CDR3 is made up of 15 amino acids. Per germline, CDR1 ENHRY and CDR2 SYGVKD.

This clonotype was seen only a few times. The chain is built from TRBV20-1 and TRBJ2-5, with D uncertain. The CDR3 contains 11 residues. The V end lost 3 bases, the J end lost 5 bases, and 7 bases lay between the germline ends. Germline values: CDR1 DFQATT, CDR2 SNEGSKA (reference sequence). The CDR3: CSASLSETQYF. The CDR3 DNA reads TGCAGTGCTAGCCTAAGTGAGACCCAGTACTTC.

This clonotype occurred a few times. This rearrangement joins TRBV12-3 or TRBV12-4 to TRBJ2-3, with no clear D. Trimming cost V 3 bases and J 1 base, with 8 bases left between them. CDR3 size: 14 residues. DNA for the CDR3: TGTGCCAGCAGTTTCCCGCAGGGCACAGATACGCAGTATTTT. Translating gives CASSFPQGTDTQYF.

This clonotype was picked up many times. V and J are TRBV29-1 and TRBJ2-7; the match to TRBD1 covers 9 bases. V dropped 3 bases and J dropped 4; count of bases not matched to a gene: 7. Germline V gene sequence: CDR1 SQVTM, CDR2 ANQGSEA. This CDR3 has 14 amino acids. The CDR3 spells CSVEVPGQGYEQYF. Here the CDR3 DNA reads TGCAGCGTTGAGGTCCCGGGACAGGGATACGAGCAGTACTTC.

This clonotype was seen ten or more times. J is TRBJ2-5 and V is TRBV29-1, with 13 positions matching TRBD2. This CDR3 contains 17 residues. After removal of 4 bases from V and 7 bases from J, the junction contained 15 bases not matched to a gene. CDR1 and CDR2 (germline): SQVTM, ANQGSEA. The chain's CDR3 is CSVGGLAGSQTGTTQYF. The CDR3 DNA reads TGCAGCGTTGGGGGACTAGCGGGGTCCCAGACCGGGACGACCCAGTACTTC.

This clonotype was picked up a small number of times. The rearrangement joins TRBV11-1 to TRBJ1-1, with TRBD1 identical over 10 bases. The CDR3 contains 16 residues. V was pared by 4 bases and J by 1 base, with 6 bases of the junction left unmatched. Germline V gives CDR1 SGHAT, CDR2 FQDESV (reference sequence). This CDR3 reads CASSSRTGGQNTEAFF. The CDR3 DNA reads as TGTGCCAGCAGCTCCCGGACAGGGGGACAGAACACTGAAGCTTTCTTT.

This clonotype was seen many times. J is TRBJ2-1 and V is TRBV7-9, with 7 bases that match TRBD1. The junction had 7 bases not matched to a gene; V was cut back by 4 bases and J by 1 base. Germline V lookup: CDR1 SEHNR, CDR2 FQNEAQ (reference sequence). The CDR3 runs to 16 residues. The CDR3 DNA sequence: TGTGCCAGCAGCTCCGGTAGGGGGCTTTCCTACAATGAGCAGTTCTTC. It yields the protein CASSSGRGLSYNEQFF.

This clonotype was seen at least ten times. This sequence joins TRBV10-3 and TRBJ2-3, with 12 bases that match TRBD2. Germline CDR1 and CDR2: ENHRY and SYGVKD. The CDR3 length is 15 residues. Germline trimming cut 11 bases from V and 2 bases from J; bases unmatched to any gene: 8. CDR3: CAHSTSGGYTDTQYF. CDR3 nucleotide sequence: TGTGCCCACTCGACTAGCGGGGGTTACACAGATACGCAGTATTTT.

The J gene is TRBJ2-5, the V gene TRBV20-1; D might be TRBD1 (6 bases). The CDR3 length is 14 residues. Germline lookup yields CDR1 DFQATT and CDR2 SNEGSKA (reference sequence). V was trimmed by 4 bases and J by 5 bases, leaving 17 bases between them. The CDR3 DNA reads TGCAGTGCTACCTTCAGACAGGTCATGGAGACCCAGTACTTC. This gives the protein CSATFRQVMETQYF.

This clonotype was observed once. The CDR3: CSLRDSSYNEQFF. In DNA form, the CDR3 reads TGCAGTTTAAGGGACAGCTCCTACAATGAGCAGTTCTTC. The chain joins TRBV20-1 to TRBJ2-1; 7 bases agree with TRBD1. V shed 8 bases and J 0 bases; nucleotides not matched to a gene: 4. Per germline, CDR1 DFQATT and CDR2 SNEGSKA (reference sequence). This CDR3 has 13 residues.

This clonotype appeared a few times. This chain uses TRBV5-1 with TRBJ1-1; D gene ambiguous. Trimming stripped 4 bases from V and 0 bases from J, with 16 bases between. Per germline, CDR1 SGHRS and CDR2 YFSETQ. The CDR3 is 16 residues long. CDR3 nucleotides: TGCGCCAGCAGCCAAGCGTCGACACCCATGAACACTGAAGCTTTCTTT. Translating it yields CASSQASTPMNTEAFF.